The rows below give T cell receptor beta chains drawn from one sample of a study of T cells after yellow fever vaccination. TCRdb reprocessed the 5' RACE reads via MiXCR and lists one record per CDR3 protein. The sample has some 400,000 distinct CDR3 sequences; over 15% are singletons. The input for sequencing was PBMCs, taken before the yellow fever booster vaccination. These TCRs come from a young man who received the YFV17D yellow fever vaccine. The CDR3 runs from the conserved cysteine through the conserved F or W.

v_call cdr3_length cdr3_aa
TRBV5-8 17 CASSPGTGEFGGNTIYF
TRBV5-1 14 CASSLVPGADTQYF
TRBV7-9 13 CASSVTGNQPQHF
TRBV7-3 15 CASSREGVNTGELFF
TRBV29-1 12 CSVRGGHGEQFF
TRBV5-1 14 CASSLGQTYNEQFF
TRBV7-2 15 CASSLESSPAGELFF
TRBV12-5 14 CASGLGGTYNEQFF
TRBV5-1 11 CASSVGPEAFF
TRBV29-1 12 CSVGKMGTEAFF
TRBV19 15 CASSIKGLDAYEQYF
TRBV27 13 CASSLWATSGYTF
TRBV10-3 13 CAISEATDRVRHF
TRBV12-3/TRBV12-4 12 CASKAGAETQYF
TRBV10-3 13 CAISVEAGTEQYF
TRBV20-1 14 CSARELARTDTQYF
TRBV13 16 CASSLGTGAAKNIQYF
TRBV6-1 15 CASSVHNSGANVLTF
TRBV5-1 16 CASSPGSGGAGNTIYF
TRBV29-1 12 CSGSGQNYGYTF
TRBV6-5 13 CASNQGVAYEQYF
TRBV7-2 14 CASSLAGGSYEQYF
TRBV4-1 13 CASSPREVAEAFF
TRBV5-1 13 CASSPWTGSNFTF
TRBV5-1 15 CASTLGIGPAETQYF
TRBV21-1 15 CASSKRGTARETQYF
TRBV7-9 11 CASSLIREQFF
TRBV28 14 CASSDRVGNSPLHF
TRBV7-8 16 CASSAGTSGETGELFF
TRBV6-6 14 CASSPGTSSGELFF
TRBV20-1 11 CSAETGWSQHF
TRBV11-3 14 CASSPRDSADEQFF
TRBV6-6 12 CASSYGWGEQFF
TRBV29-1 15 CSVEDQGGRGTEAFF
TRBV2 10 CASSINGAFF
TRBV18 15 CASSPAVRGGGKLFF
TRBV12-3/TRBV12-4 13 CASSFRGRDEAFF
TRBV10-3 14 CAISEFQVNTEAFF
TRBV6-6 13 CASTFRQGDGYTF
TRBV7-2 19 CASSLGWTRSWRQKETQYF
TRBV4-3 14 CASSRDRGGSPLHF
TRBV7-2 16 CASSPPRGGAHGELFF
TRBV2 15 CASSSETPDGSPLHF
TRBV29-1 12 CSGTATHNEQFF
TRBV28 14 CASSLGGDSEEAFF
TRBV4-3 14 CASRLNVGADTQYF
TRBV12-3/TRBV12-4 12 CASRGAGTEAFF
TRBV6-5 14 CASRLQGGDTEAFF
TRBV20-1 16 CSAREWTSGGQETQYF
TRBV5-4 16 CASSFGHRSSGNTIYF
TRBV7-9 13 CASSLRVENTIYF
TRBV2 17 CASRPGQGIARNYGYTF
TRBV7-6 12 CASSGMGYTQYF
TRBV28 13 CASLWTGTHGYTF
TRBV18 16 CASSPPGFAGASGYTF
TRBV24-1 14 CATSAVGGTDTQYF
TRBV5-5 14 CASSEGTANQPQHF
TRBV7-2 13 CASSSNGWDTQYF
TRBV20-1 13 CSARSGGNYGYTF
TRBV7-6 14 CASSPIRSGETQYF